This TCR beta chain was identified during a study of shared clonotypes between healthy human individuals. Study-level results: Only blood was sampled; tissue repertoires likely differ. Donors were few, which limited the genetic and exposure-history diversity represented.

Details on this clone: Its antigen is as yet unknown. Other DNA sequences in the sample encode the same CDR3.

TCRdb's copy holds only in-frame clones and misses some; the assay was immunoSEQ multiplex PCR. The sample holds 2 million or so clones, 95% seen once. The ends were cut back, 0 bases at V and 1 base at J, with 7 bases in the middle. Germline V gene data show CDR1 as WSHSY and CDR2 as SAAADI. The CDR3 contains 14 residues. Sequencing input: naive CD4+ T cells sorted from blood. The subset is: CD45RA+ positively selected. The J gene is TRBJ2-7, the V gene TRBV10-2, with unresolved D. The receptor was derived from a man aged 18 to 35 in good health. CDR3 nucleotides: TGCGCCAGCAGTGAGTCTTGGGGTTCCTACGAGCAGTACTTC. Its protein product is CASSESWGSYEQYF.